The 10 T cell receptor beta chains in this list originate from one sample, sequenced in a study of blood T cell repertoires in COVID-19. Libraries were prepared by immunoSEQ multiplex PCR; TCRdb keeps only in-frame clonotypes and omits some of them. The sample comprises 56,000 or so clones, approximately 92% of which are singletons, and 6.5% rests with the top ten. Sequenced: peripheral blood. The receptor source for this set is a middle-aged man with active COVID-19.

The chain combines TRBV3-1 (or the pseudogene TRBV3-2) with TRBJ2-1; D is possibly TRBD2 (6 bases). This CDR3 comprises 16 residues. The germline gives CDR1 LGHDT, CDR2 YNNKEL (reference sequence). Deletions cut 0 bases from V and 1 base from J, with 10 bases between. Written as DNA, the CDR3 is TGTGCCAGCAGCCAAGACTTCGGGAGTTCCTACAATGAGCAGTTCTTC. It codes for CASSQDFGSSYNEQFF.

The J gene is TRBJ2-5, the V gene TRBV20-1; unclear D gene. The CDR3 is 11 residues long. Deletions cut 4 bases from V and 3 bases from J, with 6 bases between. Germline assignment: CDR1 DFQATT and CDR2 SNEGSKA (reference sequence). The CDR3 DNA is TGCAGTGCTATGCCGGAAGAGACCCAGTACTTC. Protein sequence: CSAMPEETQYF.

The chain employs TRBV3-1 (or the pseudogene TRBV3-2) and TRBJ1-2; perhaps TRBD1 as D (5 bases). Germline values: CDR1 LGHDT, CDR2 YNNKEL (reference sequence). The CDR3 totals 21 residues. V was cut by 4 bases and J by 4 bases, with 34 bases left in between. In DNA form, the CDR3 reads TGTGCCAGCAGCCTATCATTTATTAAACACCAGGGAATACAGCAATCCTATGGCTACACCTTC. Translation: CASSLSFIKHQGIQQSYGYTF.

This chain joins TRBV9 and TRBJ1-1; D is perhaps TRBD1 (5 bases). V lost 6 bases and J 3 bases, leaving 18 bases between the germline ends. The CDR3 runs to 15 residues. Looked up from germline, CDR1 is SGDLS and CDR2 is YYNGEE. The DNA for the CDR3 is TGTGCCAGCACCAAGACGGGGGTTGGGGACACTGAAGCTTTCTTT. Amino acid sequence: CASTKTGVGDTEAFF.

This chain joins TRBV11-2 and TRBJ2-5, with D tentatively TRBD1 (5 bases). Trimming left V 1 base short and J 0 bases short, with 15 bases between. This CDR3 is built from 17 residues. Germline lookup yields CDR1 SGHAT and CDR2 FQNNGV. The CDR3 sequence: CASSLGQGLDYQETQYF. In DNA form, the CDR3 reads TGTGCCAGCAGCTTAGGTCAGGGCTTGGATTACCAAGAGACCCAGTACTTC.

The rearrangement joins TRBV7-9 to TRBJ2-1, with 7 nucleotides matching TRBD2. The ends lost 2 bases at V and 5 bases at J; junction bases unmatched: 9. The length of the CDR3 is 16 residues. Germline V gene data show CDR1 as SEHNR and CDR2 as FQNEAQ (reference sequence). CDR3 nucleotides: TGTGCCAGCAGCTTAACCGTAGCGGGCTGGGACAATGAGCAGTTCTTC. It translates to CASSLTVAGWDNEQFF.

The chain employs TRBV6-4 and TRBJ2-1; tentative D call: TRBD1 (7 bases). The CDR3 spans 16 residues. V was trimmed by 3 bases and J by 6 bases, leaving 18 bases between them. The germline V gene encodes CDR1 MRHNA and CDR2 SNTAGT. CDR3 loop: CASSEDDRVGGNEQFF. CDR3 coding DNA: TGTGCCAGCAGTGAAGATGACAGGGTCGGGGGCAATGAGCAGTTCTTC.

V gene TRBV5-1 combines with J gene TRBJ2-7, with TRBD1 identical over 7 bases. CDR1 and CDR2 from the germline V gene are SGHRS and YFSETQ. V was clipped by 4 bases and J by 7 bases; unmatched bases: 14. CDR3 length: 15 amino acids. This CDR3 is CASSPRSRGLGEQYF. CDR3 coding DNA: TGCGCCAGCAGCCCTCGTAGTAGGGGGCTAGGAGAGCAGTACTTC.

The chain carries TRBV29-1 and TRBJ2-4; unclear D gene. Germline V lookup: CDR1 SQVTM, CDR2 ANQGSEA. With 0 bases removed from V and 7 bases from J, the gap between germline ends came to 7 bases. This CDR3 is built from 12 residues. CDR3 region: CSVEDSVNIQYF. CDR3 sequence (DNA): TGCAGCGTTGAAGACTCCGTTAACATTCAGTACTTC.

The V call is TRBV5-4, the J call TRBJ2-1; the D gene is possibly TRBD2 (6 bases). CDR3 length equals 18 residues. Per germline, CDR1 SGHNT and CDR2 YYREEE (reference sequence). Trimming removed 4 bases from V and 0 bases from J, with 20 bases in between. The CDR3 region has the DNA TGTGCCAGCAGCCCAACCGCTTGGGCGGGAAGCTCCTACAATGAGCAGTTCTTC. This translates into CASSPTAWAGSSYNEQFF.